The 2 T cell receptor beta chains below were found in one sample sequenced in a study of blood T cell repertoires in COVID-19. Profiled with immunoSEQ multiplex PCR; TCRdb holds only in-frame clones, not every one. This table has hundreds of thousands of clones, about four fifths appearing once. The sequenced sample was peripheral blood. The receptor set was obtained from a man aged 80 or over with acute or convalescent COVID-19.

J is TRBJ2-6 and V is TRBV18; 10 bases fit TRBD1. Germline V gene sequence: CDR1 KGHSH, CDR2 LQKENI. The CDR3 spans 16 residues. With V trimmed by 3 bases and J by 2 bases, 1 base remained unmatched. DNA of the CDR3: TGTGCCAGCTCACCCGGGACAGGGGCTGGGGCCAACGTCCTGACTTTC. Translated, it gives CASSPGTGAGANVLTF.

This clone was detected only a few times. V usage is TRBV5-1 and J usage is TRBJ2-7, with D perhaps TRBD1 (5 bases). V was clipped by 3 bases and J by 0 bases, with 10 bases between them. This CDR3 comprises 14 residues. Germline V gives CDR1 SGHRS, CDR2 YFSETQ. The CDR3 nucleotides are TGCGCCAGCAGCTCTATGACAGACTCCTACGAGCAGTACTTC. Translated: CASSSMTDSYEQYF.